This TCR beta chain derives from a study of shared clonotypes between healthy human individuals. The protocol was immunoSEQ multiplex PCR, while the TCRdb copy is restricted to in-frame clones and leaves out a portion. The table shows under 1,100,000 clones, with approximately 80% occurring only once. Between the trimmed V and J ends, which lost 2 bases and 2 bases, there was a span of 10 bases. The CDR3 is 14 amino acids. The germline CDR1 and CDR2 sequences are SGHNT and YYREEE (reference sequence). Study-wide points: Sharing across a few donors was seen in 5% to 5.5% of naive CD4 clonotypes.

As regards this clone: The antigen is unknown.

The TCR originated in a man aged 18 to 29 in good health. Some clones in this sample may be carry-over from other donors' samples. Sequencing used memory CD4+ T cells from PBMCs. The subset here: CD45RA-negative fraction. The rearrangement joins TRBV5-4 to TRBJ2-5, with D maybe TRBD2 (5 bases). As DNA, the CDR3 is TGTGCCAGCAGCTTCCCTGGGAGACAAGAGACCCAGTACTTC. Translation: CASSFPGRQETQYF.